A selection of T cell receptor beta chains follows, all from one sample in a study of T cell responses to AZD1222 COVID-19 vaccine. TCRdb's copy holds only in-frame clones and misses some; the assay was immunoSEQ multiplex PCR. The data show 95,000 to 100,000 clones, around 84% seen once. The starting material was peripheral blood, obtained on day 0 of AZD1222 vaccination. The receptors derive from an adult in good health. CDR3s leave out the opening cysteine and the closing phenylalanine or tryptophan. Each record gives: CDR3 protein, V gene, J gene, clone size. Where a row states a size, it is once, few, many or the class of an expanded clone; other rows omit it.

CDR3 protein: ASSSIAGSYEQY
V gene: TRBV5-4
J gene: TRBJ2-7
clone size: NA

CDR3 protein: ASSPWGGTEAF
V gene: TRBV7-8
J gene: TRBJ1-1
clone size: NA

CDR3 protein: ATSTRKTDTQY
V gene: TRBV28
J gene: TRBJ2-3
clone size: NA

CDR3 protein: ASRTSPYGYT
V gene: TRBV30
J gene: TRBJ1-2
clone size: medium-sized

CDR3 protein: ASSLNVNEQF
V gene: TRBV28
J gene: TRBJ2-1
clone size: NA

CDR3 protein: ASSLEGGDTQY
V gene: TRBV5-4
J gene: TRBJ2-3
clone size: few

CDR3 protein: ASSSGFLRGRAGNEQF
V gene: TRBV11-2
J gene: TRBJ2-1
clone size: once

CDR3 protein: ASSPWGGVSNQPQH
V gene: TRBV27
J gene: TRBJ1-5
clone size: NA

CDR3 protein: ASSPLGGISYEQY
V gene: TRBV7-2
J gene: TRBJ2-7
clone size: NA

CDR3 protein: ASSSPRPRGDYEQY
V gene: TRBV28
J gene: TRBJ2-7
clone size: NA

CDR3 protein: ASSALGGTRHNEQF
V gene: TRBV9
J gene: TRBJ2-1
clone size: once

CDR3 protein: ASSPKGTGRGRHEQY
V gene: TRBV18
J gene: TRBJ2-7
clone size: NA

CDR3 protein: ASSPSGRPYEQY
V gene: TRBV28
J gene: TRBJ2-7
clone size: NA

CDR3 protein: ASSPGRHNEKLF
V gene: TRBV3-1/TRBV3-2
J gene: TRBJ1-4
clone size: NA

CDR3 protein: ASSYFRVTMNTEAF
V gene: TRBV6-2/TRBV6-3
J gene: TRBJ1-1
clone size: NA

CDR3 protein: ASSFSSTNEKLF
V gene: TRBV27
J gene: TRBJ1-4
clone size: NA

CDR3 protein: ASSLGTGVLEETQY
V gene: TRBV7-8
J gene: TRBJ2-5
clone size: NA

CDR3 protein: ASSLRGRNSPLH
V gene: TRBV2
J gene: TRBJ1-6
clone size: NA

CDR3 protein: ASIGWTSHNEQF
V gene: TRBV28
J gene: TRBJ2-1
clone size: NA